The 18 T cell receptor beta chains given below trace back to one sample, sequenced in a study of T cells after posttransplantation cyclophosphamide. TCRdb keeps only in-frame clones here, not all; method: immunoSEQ multiplex PCR. Of 6,000 to 8,500 clones detected, roughly four fifths appear once; the ten largest clones hold 20% to 25%. Cyclophosphamide on days +3 and +4 followed busulfan-fludarabine conditioning and a marrow graft. The sample consisted of PBMCs, taken after allogeneic stem cell transplant with posttransplant cyclophosphamide. The receptors were gathered from a female patient aged 45 to 65 who received an allogeneic stem cell transplant from a related donor, was CMV-positive, and had no GVHD. The T cells may come from the graft donor.

This clone has just one count. The genes are TRBV6-1 and TRBJ1-1; TRBD1 matches at 7 bases. V was clipped by 4 bases and J by 6 bases; unmatched bases: 5. Germline V gives CDR1 MNHNS, CDR2 SASEGT. The CDR3 is 13 residues long. The CDR3 DNA follows: TGTGCCAGCAGTGCTACAGGGGTCGCTGAAGCTTTCTTT. Amino acids: CASSATGVAEAFF.

This clone occurred once. The chain joins TRBV30 to TRBJ2-1; perhaps TRBD1 as D (6 bases). V was clipped by 0 bases and J by 5 bases, with 14 bases between them. Germline V gene lookup returns CDR1 GTSNPN and CDR2 SVGIG (reference sequence). CDR3 size: 15 residues. The CDR3 sequence: CAWSVLGTGNNEQFF. CDR3 nucleotides: TGTGCCTGGAGTGTACTAGGAACAGGGAACAATGAGCAGTTCTTC.

The chain joins TRBV7-9 to TRBJ1-1, with TRBD1 as a possible D gene (5 bases). The CDR3 runs to 15 residues. Germline CDR1 reads SEHNR; CDR2 reads FQNEAQ (reference sequence). Trimming took off 1 base at V and 5 bases at J, with 14 bases between the two ends. The CDR3 sequence is CASSLVEGRVTEAFF. The CDR3 DNA sequence: TGTGCCAGCAGCTTAGTTGAAGGCAGGGTGACTGAAGCTTTCTTT.

This chain links TRBV5-4 with TRBJ2-2, with no clear D. V lost 3 bases and J lost 6, with 12 bases in between. Germline CDR1 SGHNT, CDR2 YYREEE (reference sequence). The CDR3 is 14 residues long. The CDR3 DNA reads TGTGCCAGCAGCTACCCTCTGTCAGCCGGGGAGCTGTTTTTT. It yields the protein CASSYPLSAGELFF.

This sequence joins TRBV29-1 and TRBJ1-6; 7 bases are shared with TRBD1. Germline loops: CDR1 SQVTM, CDR2 ANQGSEA. V dropped 6 bases and J dropped 7; count of bases not matched to a gene: 12. This CDR3 is built from 15 residues. The CDR3 spells CSVLETGPGNSPLHF. Here the CDR3 DNA reads TGCAGCGTCCTAGAGACAGGGCCGGGGAATTCACCCCTCCACTTT.

This clone was detected only a few times. V and J are TRBV6-1 and TRBJ1-6; TRBD1 is a possible D gene (6 bases). Deletions cut 2 bases from V and 17 bases from J, with 10 bases between. Germline assignment: CDR1 MNHNS and CDR2 SASEGT. This CDR3 contains 11 residues. The CDR3 DNA follows: TGTGCCAGCAGTGAAACGACAGGCGTCCACTTT. It translates to CASSETTGVHF.

In this sample, this clone turned up a few times. This chain connects TRBV5-1 to TRBJ2-5; 12 nucleotides align to TRBD2. Germline V gene lookup returns CDR1 SGHRS and CDR2 YFSETQ. Unmatched junction bases numbered 6, after V lost 7 bases and J lost 2 bases. This CDR3 comprises 15 residues. The CDR3, as DNA: TGCGCCAGCGGCGAACTAGCGGGAGGTCAAGAGACCCAGTACTTC. It codes for CASGELAGGQETQYF.

The chain uses TRBV7-9 and TRBJ2-2; 8 nucleotides match TRBD1. Trimming took 2 bases from V and 8 from J; bases not matched to a gene: 7. CDR3 length equals 15 residues. Germline V lookup: CDR1 SEHNR, CDR2 FQNEAQ (reference sequence). The CDR3 DNA reads as TGTGCCAGCAGCTTACTTGTTGGACAGGGTGGGGAGCTGTTTTTT. Protein sequence: CASSLLVGQGGELFF.

In this sample, this clone turned up a few times. The chain joins TRBV15 to TRBJ2-2; 7 nucleotides match TRBD2. V was pared by 0 bases and J by 5 bases, with 9 bases of the junction left unmatched. Germline V CDR1 and CDR2: LNHNV, YYDKDF (reference sequence). CDR3 length equals 17 residues. The CDR3 DNA is TGTGCCACCAGCAGAGATCCCGCGGGAGTAAGGACCGGGGAGCTGTTTTTT. It encodes CATSRDPAGVRTGELFF.

The chain links TRBV28 to TRBJ1-4; tentatively, D is TRBD1 (6 bases). The V gene lost 5 bases and the J gene lost 8 bases, with 27 bases spanning the gap. Germline CDR1 reads MDHEN; CDR2 reads SYDVKM. The CDR3 is made up of 18 amino acids. The CDR3 DNA reads as TGTGCCAGCAGTGGCAGCCGGGACAACCTCCTACTGGGGGAAAAACTGTTTTTT. Translation: CASSGSRDNLLLGEKLFF.

The chain employs TRBV5-1 and TRBJ1-6, with a tentative D call TRBD1 (6 bases). Germline V gene lookup returns CDR1 SGHRS and CDR2 YFSETQ. The V end was cut by 4 bases, the J end by 7 bases, with 9 bases between. This CDR3 comprises 13 residues. The DNA of the CDR3 is TGCGCCAGCAGCATGGACAGCAATTCACCCCTCCACTTT. Protein: CASSMDSNSPLHF.

This clone was found a few times. This chain joins TRBV7-9 and TRBJ1-3; D is unclear. The CDR3 has 15 amino acids. The germline V gene encodes CDR1 SEHNR and CDR2 FQNEAQ (reference sequence). Trimming pared 3 bases from V and 4 bases from J, leaving 13 bases between. CDR3 residues: CASSFVPGSGNTIYF. CDR3 in DNA: TGTGCCAGCAGCTTCGTACCGGGGAGCGGAAACACCATATATTTT.

The V gene is TRBV5-1, the J gene TRBJ2-3; weak D call: TRBD1 (6 bases). The germline V gene encodes CDR1 SGHRS and CDR2 YFSETQ. Trimming cost V 4 bases and J 0 bases, with 18 bases left between them. This CDR3 region has 17 residues. The CDR3 spells CASSPGQRPLSTDTQYF. The CDR3 DNA is TGCGCCAGCAGCCCTGGACAGCGACCCTTAAGCACAGATACGCAGTATTTT.

The genes are TRBV28 and TRBJ2-1; the match to TRBD2 covers 9 bases. The CDR3 contains 16 residues. Germline CDR1 and CDR2: MDHEN and SYDVKM. With V trimmed by 8 bases and J by 1 base, 9 bases remained unmatched. The CDR3 reads CASFGREGGSYNEQFF. In nucleotides, the CDR3 is TGTGCCAGCTTCGGGCGGGAGGGAGGGTCCTACAATGAGCAGTTCTTC. Supplemented by reference TRBV28 and TRBJ2-1, the full variable domain reads DVKVTQSSRYLVKRTGEKVFLECVQDMDHENMFWYRQDPGLGLRLIYFSYDVKMKEKGDIPEGYSVSREKKERFSLILESASTNQTSMYLCASFGREGGSYNEQFFGPGTRLTVL.

The chain couples TRBV4-2 to TRBJ2-5; possible D gene TRBD1, 6 bases. V was cut by 0 bases and J by 0 bases, with 11 bases left in between. CDR1 and CDR2 from the germline V gene are LGHNA and YNFKEQ. The CDR3 is 16 residues long. CDR3 DNA: TGTGCCAGCAGCCAAGAGTCCGGGACAAACCAAGAGACCCAGTACTTC. It encodes CASSQESGTNQETQYF.

This sequence joins TRBV11-3 and TRBJ2-5; 8 bases align to TRBD2. CDR3 length equals 14 residues. The germline gives CDR1 SGHNT, CDR2 YENEEA. V gave up 2 bases and J gave up 5 bases; unmatched junction bases: 4. CDR3 coding DNA: TGTGCCAGCAGCTTAAGCGGGGGCTCTGAGACCCAGTACTTC. This codes for CASSLSGGSETQYF.

This chain links TRBV27 with TRBJ2-1; D ambiguous. Trimming removed 0 bases at V and 9 bases at J, with 12 bases between. Germline values: CDR1 MNHEY, CDR2 SMNVEV (reference sequence). CDR3 length: 14 residues. The CDR3 DNA follows: TGTGCCAGCAGTTTATCAGCTAGTCTGGCTGAGCAGTTCTTC. Amino acids: CASSLSASLAEQFF.

The chain uses TRBV27 and TRBJ1-6; 9 nucleotides align to TRBD1. Germline V CDR1 and CDR2: MNHEY, SMNVEV (reference sequence). V was pared by 2 bases and J by 7 bases, with 3 bases of the junction left unmatched. The CDR3 runs 15 residues. The CDR3 DNA reads TGTGCCAGCAGTTTAGCGGGACAGGGAAATTCACCCCTCCACTTT. It translates to CASSLAGQGNSPLHF.